This T cell receptor (beta chain) was sequenced in a study of control samples from healthy donors and cancer patients. Clones were sequenced by immunoSEQ multiplex PCR, and TCRdb holds only the in-frame ones, with some missing. The table shows 100,000 to 150,000 clones, with 90% occurring only once. Germline values: CDR1 SGHKS, CDR2 YYEKEE (reference sequence). The V and J ends lost 4 bases and 3 bases respectively, with 17 bases between them. This CDR3 has 15 residues. The TCR comes from a man younger than 35 in good health. V and J are TRBV5-5 and TRBJ2-7; possibly TRBD2 for D (5 bases). What was sequenced was blood. CDR3 DNA sequence: TGTGCCAGCAGCCTGGATGGGAGTATAGACTACGAGCAGTACTTC. It codes for CASSLDGSIDYEQYF. Filled out from reference TRBV5-5 and TRBJ2-7, the complete variable domain reads DAGVTQSPTHLIKTRGQQVTLRCSPISGHKSVSWYQQVLGQGPQFIFQYYEKEERGRGNFPDRFSARQFPNYSSELNVNALLLGDSALYLCASSLDGSIDYEQYFGPGTRLTVT.